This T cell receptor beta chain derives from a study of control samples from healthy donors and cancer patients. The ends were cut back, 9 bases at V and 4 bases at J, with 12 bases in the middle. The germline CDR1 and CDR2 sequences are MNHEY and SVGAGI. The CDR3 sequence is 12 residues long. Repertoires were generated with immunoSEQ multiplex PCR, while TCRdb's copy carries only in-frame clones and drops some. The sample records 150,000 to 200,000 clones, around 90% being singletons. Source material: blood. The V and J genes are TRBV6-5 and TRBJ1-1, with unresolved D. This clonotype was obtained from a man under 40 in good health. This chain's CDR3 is CARLVQCTEAFF. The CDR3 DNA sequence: TGTGCCAGACTAGTTCAGTGCACTGAAGCTTTCTTT.